Following are 28 T cell receptor beta chains from one sample sequenced in a study of identical twins. TCRdb reanalysed the 5' RACE reads using MiXCR and keeps one entry per CDR3 protein. The sample records 450,000 or so distinct CDR3 sequences, 14% being singletons. These data were also filed under a second study, of yellow fever vaccine responses in identical twins.

The specimen was CD4+ T cells sorted from blood. The receptors derive from a woman aged 18-30 years in good health.

This clonotype was seen more than once but under ten times. This chain uses TRBV28 with TRBJ2-1; 12 positions agree with TRBD2. The germline V gene has CDR1 MDHEN and CDR2 SYDVKM. After removal of 5 bases from V and 9 bases from J, the junction contained 8 bases not matched to a gene. The CDR3 consists of 15 residues. The DNA for the CDR3 is TGTGCCAGCAGTGGCTGGCTAGCGGGAGGGGGTGAGCAGTTCTTC. Its protein product is CASSGWLAGGGEQFF.

This clonotype was observed a few times. The chain recombines TRBV7-4 with TRBJ2-3; TRBD2 agrees at 7 bases. CDR3 length: 18 residues. V shed 4 bases, J shed 1 base, and the junction held 14 bases outside the gene matches. CDR1 and CDR2 from the germline V gene are SGHVT and SQSDAQ. The CDR3 region is CASSCPDLAALGTDTQYF. In DNA form, the CDR3 reads TGTGCCAGCAGCTGTCCCGATCTAGCGGCACTGGGCACAGATACGCAGTATTTT.

This clonotype was seen only a few times. The J gene is TRBJ2-4, the V gene TRBV28; the D is unclear. Germline V gene sequence: CDR1 MDHEN, CDR2 SYDVKM. V was trimmed by 5 bases and J by 0 bases, leaving 14 bases between them. The CDR3 runs 16 residues. As DNA, the CDR3 is TGTGCCAGCAGTACATTGACCCGACTAGCCAAAAACATTCAGTACTTC. Translation gives CASSTLTRLAKNIQYF.

The table lists this clonotype with many counts. V and J are TRBV29-1 and TRBJ2-3; D possibly corresponds to TRBD2 (6 bases). CDR1 is SQVTM, CDR2 ANQGSEA, per germline. Trimming left V 7 bases short and J 3 bases short, with 14 bases between. The CDR3 covers 13 residues. CDR3 in DNA: TGCAGCGCCTTGGGGCTAGCGACAGATACGCAGTATTTT. Translated: CSALGLATDTQYF.

The chain joins TRBV7-6 to TRBJ2-1; D is unresolved. Per germline, CDR1 SGHVS and CDR2 FNYEAQ. The CDR3 consists of 13 residues. Trimming stripped 6 bases from V and 4 bases from J, with 10 bases between. Here the CDR3 DNA reads TGTGCCAGCAGTGGCGACTCTTACAATGAGCAGTTCTTC. Translated: CASSGDSYNEQFF.

This clonotype was observed a handful of times. This rearrangement joins TRBV7-8 to TRBJ2-7, with 11 bases lining up with TRBD2. V lost 6 bases and J lost 6; bases outside the gene matches: 7. The CDR3 has 14 amino acids. The germline V gene encodes CDR1 SGHVS and CDR2 FQNEAQ. Here the CDR3 reads CASSMVAGGTEQYF. CDR3 in DNA: TGTGCCAGCAGTATGGTAGCGGGAGGGACCGAGCAGTACTTC.

This clonotype was picked up a small number of times. J is TRBJ2-3 and V is TRBV4-3, with D tentatively TRBD1 (5 bases). The CDR3 extends over 13 amino acids. Trimming took 6 bases from V and 6 from J, leaving 13 bases between them. Germline loops: CDR1 LGHNA, CDR2 YSLEER. The CDR3 nucleotides are TGCGCCAGCAGACACACAGGCTCCGATACGCAGTATTTT. Its protein is CASRHTGSDTQYF.

This clonotype was seen only once. V gene TRBV24-1 combines with J gene TRBJ2-7, with D unclear. CDR3 length: 14 residues. Trimming removed 3 bases from V and 2 bases from J, with 10 bases in between. In germline, CDR1 is KGHDR, CDR2 SFDVKD. The CDR3 region is CATSDLVNPYEQYF. The CDR3 DNA follows: TGTGCCACCAGTGATCTTGTCAACCCCTACGAGCAGTACTTC.

This clonotype was picked up a small number of times. The chain combines TRBV7-2 with TRBJ2-3; the D gene is possibly TRBD2 (5 bases). Trimming removed 2 bases at V and 5 bases at J, with 8 bases between. The CDR3 extends over 13 amino acids. Germline loops: CDR1 SGHTA, CDR2 FQGNSA. For the CDR3, the DNA is TGTGCCAGCAGCTTACCCGGACTAGATACGCAGTATTTT. This gives the protein CASSLPGLDTQYF. The full variable domain, completed using reference TRBV7-2 and TRBJ2-3, is GAGVSQSPSNKVTEKGKDVELRCDPISGHTALYWYRQSLGQGLEFLIYFQGNSAPDKSGLPSDRFSAERTGGSVSTLTIQRTQQEDSAVYLCASSLPGLDTQYFGPGTRLTVL.

This clonotype turned up a few times. The gene calls are TRBV7-9 and TRBJ1-2, with no clear D. Germline V lookup: CDR1 SEHNR, CDR2 FQNEAQ (reference sequence). The CDR3 has 16 residues. V was cut by 4 bases and J by 7 bases, with 22 bases left in between. CDR3 in DNA: TGTGCCAGCAGCTCCCCGGTGGGAGGATTCCTATCTGGCTACACCTTC. Residues: CASSSPVGGFLSGYTF.

The chain has TRBV21-1 and TRBJ2-3. TRBV21-1 is a pseudogene segment. The CDR3 is 15 amino acids. This chain's CDR3 is CASSSRAHRTDTQYF. The CDR3 nucleotides are TGTGCCAGCAGCTCACGGGCACACCGCACAGATACGCAGTATTTT.

The chain employs TRBV7-9 and TRBJ2-1, with TRBD2 matching 7 bases. Germline lookup yields CDR1 SEHNR and CDR2 FQNEAQ (reference sequence). This CDR3 is built from 15 residues. Germline trimming cut 4 bases from V and 2 bases from J; bases unmatched to any gene: 5. CDR3 DNA sequence: TGTGCCAGCAGCTCAGTCGGGGGGACCTACAATGAGCAGTTCTTC. Amino acid sequence: CASSSVGGTYNEQFF.

In its sample, this clonotype was seen a few times. The chain has TRBV9 and TRBJ2-2; no definite D call. Germline CDR1 is SGDLS and CDR2 is YYNGEE. This CDR3 is built from 17 residues. The germline V and J ends were trimmed by 4 bases and 2 bases, with 18 bases remaining between them. CDR3 region: CASSSRVGLTNTGELFF. DNA for the CDR3: TGTGCCAGCAGCTCCCGGGTAGGGCTAACTAACACCGGGGAGCTGTTTTTT.

This clonotype appeared a few times. This chain connects TRBV30 to TRBJ2-3; 9 bases align to TRBD2. The J segment lost 11 bases and the V segment lost 4 bases, leaving 10 bases of the junction unmatched. The CDR3 sequence is 13 residues long. Per germline, CDR1 GTSNPN and CDR2 SVGIG (reference sequence). CDR3 sequence: CAWNAGGLIKQYF. CDR3 DNA sequence: TGTGCCTGGAACGCGGGGGGGCTGATTAAGCAGTATTTT.

This clonotype has only a few counts. The CDR3 nucleotides are TGTGCCAGCAGCCGGTCGGGGAGTGAGCAGTTCTTC. The encoded protein is CASSRSGSEQFF. The chain combines TRBV6-5 with TRBJ2-1; weak D call: TRBD2 (5 bases). The length of the CDR3 is 12 residues. The germline V gene has CDR1 MNHEY and CDR2 SVGAGI. V lost 6 bases and J 9 bases, leaving 12 bases between the germline ends.

This clonotype was found a few times. This sequence joins TRBV19 and TRBJ1-1; 11 bases line up with TRBD1. CDR3 size: 18 residues. After removal of 4 bases from V and 1 base from J, the junction contained 11 bases not matched to a gene. Germline CDR1 LNHDA, CDR2 SQIVND (reference sequence). In DNA form, the CDR3 reads TGTGCCAGTAGTAGAACCTCTGGACAGGGGGCTAAGAACACTGAAGCTTTCTTT. It is translated as CASSRTSGQGAKNTEAFF.

The chain links TRBV5-6 to TRBJ2-5; no definite D call. Germline V gene data show CDR1 as SGHDT and CDR2 as YYEEEE. The germline V and J ends were trimmed by 1 base and 7 bases, with 26 bases remaining between them. The CDR3 is made up of 18 amino acids. CDR3 DNA: TGTGCCAGCAGCTTGTTATTTTCGGTCCCCACTCAAATTGGGACCCAGTACTTC. It specifies CASSLLFSVPTQIGTQYF. The variable domain in full, with the rest retrieved from reference TRBV5-6 and TRBJ2-5, is DAGVTQSPTHLIKTRGQQVTLRCSPKSGHDTVSWYQQALGQGPQFIFQYYEEEERQRGNFPDRFSGHQFPNYSSELNVNALLLGDSALYLCASSLLFSVPTQIGTQYFGPGTRLLVL.

The chain carries TRBV28 and TRBJ2-5; 11 nucleotides line up with TRBD2. Trimming took 1 base from V and 3 from J; bases not matched to a gene: 7. Per germline, CDR1 MDHEN and CDR2 SYDVKM. The CDR3 totals 17 residues. The CDR3 DNA reads TGTGCCAGCAGTTTATCTACGGGGGGACTAGCGGAAGAGACCCAGTACTTC. Protein: CASSLSTGGLAEETQYF.

This clonotype turned up a few times. The V and J genes are TRBV11-2 and TRBJ2-1, with D uncertain. Germline CDR1 is SGHAT and CDR2 is FQNNGV. V was clipped by 5 bases and J by 5 bases, with 7 bases between them. This CDR3 contains 12 residues. CDR3 sequence (DNA): TGTGCCAGCAGCACAAAGAACAATGAGCAGTTCTTC. It is translated as CASSTKNNEQFF.

The chain has TRBV20-1 and TRBJ2-7; TRBD2 is a possible D gene (6 bases). The V end was cut by 3 bases, the J end by 1 base, with 13 bases between. The length of the CDR3 is 14 residues. Germline values: CDR1 DFQATT, CDR2 SNEGSKA (reference sequence). CDR3 region: CSASNSGSSYEQYF. CDR3 nucleotide sequence: TGCAGTGCTAGTAACAGCGGGTCTTCCTACGAGCAGTACTTC.

This sequence joins TRBV30 and TRBJ2-5, with a weak D call TRBD1 (5 bases). The CDR3 runs to 13 residues. The germline V and J ends were trimmed by 3 bases and 5 bases, with 13 bases remaining between them. The V gene's germline CDR1 is GTSNPN and CDR2 SVGIG (reference sequence). Here the CDR3 reads CAWSAGLLETQYF. The CDR3 DNA sequence: TGTGCCTGGAGCGCAGGGTTATTGGAGACCCAGTACTTC. Full variable domain (remainder filled in from reference TRBV30 and TRBJ2-5): SQTIHQWPATLVQPVGSPLSLECTVEGTSNPNLYWYRQAAGRGLQLLFYSVGIGQISSEVPQNLSASRPQDRQFILSSKKLLLSDSGFYLCAWSAGLLETQYFGPGTRLLVL.

V is TRBV5-4 and J is TRBJ2-2; D remains unclear. V lost 1 base to trimming and J lost 5 bases, with 12 bases between them. CDR3 length: 15 residues. The germline gives CDR1 SGHNT, CDR2 YYREEE (reference sequence). The CDR3 DNA is TGTGCCAGCAGCTTGCCCCTGGCAGGAACCGGGGAGCTGTTTTTT. This gives the protein CASSLPLAGTGELFF.

This clonotype was recorded a few times. This chain joins TRBV20-1 and TRBJ2-1, with TRBD2 matching 10 bases. Per germline, CDR1 DFQATT and CDR2 SNEGSKA (reference sequence). The CDR3 has 16 amino acids. Trimming cost V 0 bases and J 9 bases; bases outside gene matches: 11. CDR3 in DNA: TGCAGTGCTAGAGATCTCGGTGCTAGCGGGAGCTCTGAGCAGTTCTTC. Encoded protein: CSARDLGASGSSEQFF.

This clonotype was counted ten times or more. This sequence may be a read error, since a much larger clone differs from it by one base. The V gene is TRBV12-3 or TRBV12-4, the J gene TRBJ2-3, with 8 bases aligning to TRBD2. The CDR3 is made up of 19 amino acids. Here the CDR3 reads CACSLGFERGKHFTDTQYF. In DNA form, the CDR3 reads TGTGCCTGCAGTTTAGGATTCGAGCGGGGGAAGCATTTCACAGATACGCAGTATTTT.

This clonotype was detected only a few times. This chain connects TRBV19 to TRBJ1-1, with D unclear. Trimming stripped 7 bases from V and 0 bases from J, with 15 bases between. This CDR3 spans 15 amino acids. In germline, CDR1 is LNHDA, CDR2 SQIVND (reference sequence). The CDR3 loop reads CASTRLGTMNTEAFF. DNA for the CDR3: TGTGCCAGTACCAGGTTGGGAACTATGAACACTGAAGCTTTCTTT.

This chain uses TRBV20-1 with TRBJ2-7, with 12 bases aligning to TRBD2. Per germline, CDR1 DFQATT and CDR2 SNEGSKA (reference sequence). The CDR3 is made up of 14 amino acids. V was clipped by 7 bases and J by 3 bases; unmatched bases: 7. CDR3 bases: TGCAGTGTTCAGAGGACTAGCGGGAACTACGAGCAGTACTTC. Protein product: CSVQRTSGNYEQYF.

This sequence joins TRBV6-1 and TRBJ2-1; D may be TRBD2 (6 bases). Trimming removed 7 bases from V and 6 bases from J, with 13 bases in between. CDR1 is MNHNS, CDR2 SASEGT, per germline. This CDR3 comprises 13 residues. The CDR3 is CASIEVSGNEQFF. The CDR3 bases are TGTGCCAGCATCGAGGTTAGCGGCAATGAGCAGTTCTTC.

This chain links TRBV7-2 with TRBJ2-2; D is perhaps TRBD1 or TRBD2 (5 bases each). The V gene lost 4 bases and the J gene lost 6 bases, with 15 bases spanning the gap. CDR1 is SGHTA and CDR2 is FQGNSA in the germline V gene. The CDR3 sequence is 15 residues long. The CDR3 reads CASSYGAERAGELFF. The CDR3 region has the DNA TGTGCCAGCAGCTACGGGGCGGAAAGGGCCGGGGAGCTGTTTTTT.